The clone carrying this TCR beta chain was counted only a few times. Antigen: not known. The sample belongs to a study of response to subunit inactivated influenza vaccine. The CDR3 covers 12 residues. Trimming shortened V by 3 bases and J by 2 bases, and 5 bases separated the two germline ends. TCRdb called the RT-PCR reads again in MiXCR, with one record for every CDR3 protein. The data contain about 190,000 distinct CDR3 sequences, around 15% of them singletons. Study-level findings and limits: Authors suggested that a seasonal influenza vaccination recruits few new T cells each time.

The chain employs TRBV12-3 or TRBV12-4 and TRBJ2-7; D uncertain. This sequence was found in a man aged 50-59 years who received an inactivated influenza vaccine. The source material was CD8+ T cells sorted from PBMCs, sampled about 5 days after vaccination. This CDR3 is CASSFHPYEQYF. In DNA form, the CDR3 reads TGTGCCAGCAGTTTCCACCCCTACGAGCAGTACTTC.